These 25 T cell receptor beta chains share one sample of origin, sequenced in a study of T cells after yellow fever vaccination. Each CDR3 protein gets one entry after TCRdb re-called the 5' RACE reads with MiXCR. The sample shows more than 350,000 distinct CDR3 sequences, roughly 10% of them seen only once. The sample here was PBMCs, taken on the day of the first yellow fever vaccination. Receptors originate from a man aged 18-30 years who received the YFV17D yellow fever vaccine.

This clonotype was observed a few times. The rearrangement uses TRBV4-2 and TRBJ2-1, with D perhaps TRBD1 (6 bases). CDR1 and CDR2 from the germline V gene are LGHNA and YNFKEQ. The germline V and J ends were trimmed by 2 bases and 6 bases, with 8 bases remaining between them. This CDR3 spans 13 amino acids. CDR3 bases: TGTGCCAGCAGCCAAACAGGGTTCAATGAGCAGTTCTTC. Amino acid sequence: CASSQTGFNEQFF.

CDR3 DNA: TGTGCCAGCTCACCAAGACGAGGACGTATGAACACTGAAGCTTTCTTT. Protein product: CASSPRRGRMNTEAFF. This chain connects TRBV18 to TRBJ1-1; no clear D gene. The CDR3 loop spans 16 amino acids. V lost 2 bases and J 0 bases, leaving 13 bases between the germline ends. Germline loops: CDR1 KGHSH, CDR2 LQKENI.

The chain employs TRBV6-1 and TRBJ2-3; 9 positions agree with TRBD1. V shed 4 bases, J shed 8 bases, and the junction held 13 bases outside the gene matches. Germline CDR1 MNHNS, CDR2 SASEGT. The CDR3 consists of 16 residues. The CDR3 protein is CASSVYKQGAGGTQYF. The CDR3 coding sequence is TGTGCCAGCAGTGTATATAAACAGGGGGCCGGCGGTACGCAGTATTTT.

Note on this clonotype: Germline is not matched at one junction end, which may reflect a read error. The chain recombines TRBV29-1 with TRBJ2-1, with D possibly being TRBD1 (5 bases). The CDR3 has 10 residues. From germline, CDR1 is SQVTM and CDR2 ANQGSEA. CDR3 in amino acids: CSVPGPELLF. CDR3 DNA sequence: TGCAGCGTTCCAGGGCCCGAACTGTTATTC.

The V and J genes are TRBV9 and TRBJ1-3; D gene unclear. Germline CDR1 reads SGDLS; CDR2 reads YYNGEE. V gave up 4 bases and J gave up 2 bases, with 10 bases separating them. This CDR3 is built from 14 residues. CDR3 sequence reads: CASSQPGPGNTIYF. The CDR3 DNA sequence: TGTGCCAGCAGCCAACCCGGGCCTGGAAACACCATATATTTT.

This clonotype was recorded at least ten times. This chain connects TRBV5-6 to TRBJ1-2, with D unclear. The CDR3 is 12 residues long. Trimming stripped 3 bases from V and 4 bases from J, with 7 bases between. From germline, CDR1 is SGHDT and CDR2 YYEEEE. The CDR3 DNA follows: TGTGCCAGCAGCTCCGGACCCTATGGCTACACCTTC. Translated, it gives CASSSGPYGYTF. Full variable domain (outside the CDR3, taken from reference TRBV5-6 and TRBJ1-2): DAGVTQSPTHLIKTRGQQVTLRCSPKSGHDTVSWYQQALGQGPQFIFQYYEEEERQRGNFPDRFSGHQFPNYSSELNVNALLLGDSALYLCASSSGPYGYTFGSGTRLTVV.

This clonotype has a handful of counts. The chain links TRBV7-2 to TRBJ2-2; D is unclear. V lost 4 bases, J lost 7 bases, and 10 bases lay in between. Germline CDR1 reads SGHTA; CDR2 reads FQGNSA. The CDR3 loop spans 13 amino acids. CDR3 coding DNA: TGTGCCAGCAGCTGGGTGCGGAGCGGGGAGCTGTTTTTT. Protein product: CASSWVRSGELFF.

The genes are TRBV7-2 and TRBJ1-2; D not certain. The CDR3 is made up of 14 amino acids. Germline lookup yields CDR1 SGHTA and CDR2 FQGNSA. Trimming removed 2 bases at V and 4 bases at J, with 11 bases between. The CDR3 bases are TGTGCCAGCAGCTTAACGCGGACCATCTATGGCTACACCTTC. Its protein product is CASSLTRTIYGYTF. Full variable domain (rest looked up from reference TRBV7-2 and TRBJ1-2): GAGVSQSPSNKVTEKGKDVELRCDPISGHTALYWYRQSLGQGLEFLIYFQGNSAPDKSGLPSDRFSAERTGGSVSTLTIQRTQQEDSAVYLCASSLTRTIYGYTFGSGTRLTVV.

V and J are TRBV5-1 and TRBJ2-3; possibly TRBD2 for D (6 bases). The CDR3 totals 16 residues. Germline CDR1 SGHRS, CDR2 YFSETQ. Trimming shortened V by 0 bases and J by 2 bases, and 13 bases separated the two germline ends. Here the CDR3 DNA reads TGCGCCAGCAGCTTGGCGGGTGGGGGGAACACAGATACGCAGTATTTT. Translating gives CASSLAGGGNTDTQYF.

This clonotype was seen only a few times. The rearrangement joins TRBV7-2 to TRBJ2-3, with D possibly being TRBD1 (6 bases). V was pared by 0 bases and J by 2 bases, with 12 bases between. Looked up from germline, CDR1 is SGHTA and CDR2 is FQGNSA. This CDR3 is built from 16 residues. CDR3 in DNA: TGTGCCAGCAGCTTAGCGGGGGCGGACCCCACAGATACGCAGTATTTT. It is translated as CASSLAGADPTDTQYF.

This clonotype was observed a few times. The V call is TRBV7-9, the J call TRBJ2-5, with 8 bases identical to TRBD2. J was trimmed by 4 bases and V by 7 bases; bases with no gene match: 14. The length of the CDR3 is 16 residues. The V gene's germline CDR1 is SEHNR and CDR2 FQNEAQ (reference sequence). CDR3 DNA sequence: TGTGCCAGCAACAGGAATTCTGTCGGGGGGGGAGAGACCCAGTACTTC. This gives the protein CASNRNSVGGGETQYF.

The table lists this clonotype with a few counts. The chain joins TRBV3-1 to TRBJ1-1; D uncertain. Trimming pared 3 bases from V and 10 bases from J, leaving 12 bases between. From germline, CDR1 is LGHDT and CDR2 YNNKEL (reference sequence). This CDR3 spans 12 amino acids. CDR3 DNA: TGTGCCAGCAGCCATGCCCGGGCCGGAGCTTTCTTT. Residues: CASSHARAGAFF.

In this sample, this clonotype turned up a few times. The chain links TRBV7-2 to TRBJ2-1, with D perhaps TRBD1 (6 bases). The CDR3 contains 15 residues. Germline V gene data show CDR1 as SGHTA and CDR2 as FQGNSA. Trimming removed 5 bases from V and 0 bases from J, with 11 bases in between. The CDR3 DNA is TGTGCCAGCAGCAGGACAGCAAGCTCCTACAATGAGCAGTTCTTC. Encoded protein: CASSRTASSYNEQFF.

This clonotype was recorded at least ten times. This chain links TRBV5-1 with TRBJ2-1; tentatively, D is TRBD1 (5 bases). Per the germline V gene, CDR1 is SGHRS and CDR2 is YFSETQ. The CDR3 extends over 14 amino acids. Trimming left V 3 bases short and J 6 bases short, with 13 bases between. CDR3 protein: CASSSQGGSNEQFF. The CDR3 region has the DNA TGCGCCAGCAGCTCGCAGGGTGGTTCCAATGAGCAGTTCTTC.

The chain uses TRBV7-7 and TRBJ2-6, with D unclear. CDR3 size: 17 residues. Germline CDR1 reads SSHAT; CDR2 reads FNYEAQ (reference sequence). V lost 0 bases, J lost 0 bases, and 9 bases lay in between. The CDR3 DNA follows: TGTGCCAGCAGCTTAGCTGGTCCGGGCTCTGGGGCCAACGTCCTGACTTTC. Amino acids: CASSLAGPGSGANVLTF.

This clonotype was detected a few times. The rearrangement links TRBV7-3 to TRBJ2-2; 10 positions agree with TRBD2. CDR1 is SGHTA and CDR2 is FQGTGA in the germline V gene. Unmatched junction bases numbered 4, after V lost 8 bases and J lost 7 bases. The CDR3 extends over 13 amino acids. This chain's CDR3 is CASSSGGFGELFF. DNA of the CDR3: TGTGCCAGCTCTAGCGGGGGCTTCGGGGAGCTGTTTTTT.

The table lists this clonotype with many counts. This chain links TRBV20-1 with TRBJ1-1; 8 bases align to TRBD1. The CDR3 is made up of 13 amino acids. J gave up 1 base and V 8 bases, and 6 bases lay outside the gene matches. Germline CDR1 and CDR2: DFQATT and SNEGSKA (reference sequence). CDR3 sequence (DNA): TGCAGTTCGCGACAGGGGTGGAACACTGAAGCTTTCTTT. Amino acids: CSSRQGWNTEAFF.

Only a few counts were recorded for this clonotype. The genes are TRBV4-3 and TRBJ2-5, with TRBD2 identical over 16 bases. Germline CDR1 is LGHNA and CDR2 is YSLEER. The CDR3 consists of 16 residues. The junction had 3 bases not matched to a gene; V was cut back by 3 bases and J by 5 bases. CDR3 region: CASSQRGLAGGETQYF. The CDR3 DNA is TGCGCCAGCAGCCAGAGGGGACTAGCGGGGGGGGAGACCCAGTACTTC.

This clonotype was counted only a few times. The DNA for the CDR3 is TGCGCCAGCGCGCAGGGTAGGTCCTACAATGAGCAGTTCTTC. It specifies CASAQGRSYNEQFF. The J gene is TRBJ2-1, the V gene TRBV4-1, with D perhaps matching TRBD1 (5 bases). The CDR3 has 14 residues. Germline lookup yields CDR1 MGHRA and CDR2 YSYEKL. The V and J ends lost 8 bases and 1 base respectively, with 12 bases between them.

The chain carries TRBV28 and TRBJ1-1; a possible D gene is TRBD1 (5 bases). Germline CDR1 and CDR2: MDHEN and SYDVKM. V shed 8 bases and J shed 8 bases, with 12 bases lying between them. The CDR3 is made up of 11 amino acids. CDR3 amino acids: CASRIQEEAFF. CDR3 coding DNA: TGTGCCAGCCGGATACAGGAGGAAGCTTTCTTT. Together with reference TRBV28 and TRBJ1-1, the CDR3 gives the full variable domain: DVKVTQSSRYLVKRTGEKVFLECVQDMDHENMFWYRQDPGLGLRLIYFSYDVKMKEKGDIPEGYSVSREKKERFSLILESASTNQTSMYLCASRIQEEAFFGQGTRLTVV.

This clonotype was picked up a small number of times. The J gene is TRBJ2-6, the V gene TRBV7-7; 9 bases match TRBD1. This CDR3 is 16 amino acids long. Per the germline V gene, CDR1 is SSHAT and CDR2 is FNYEAQ (reference sequence). The CDR3 here is CASRGRTGDGANVLTF. In nucleotides, the CDR3 is TGTGCTAGCCGGGGGAGGACAGGGGATGGGGCCAACGTCCTGACTTTC.

The chain has TRBV27 and TRBJ1-5, with D uncertain. Germline CDR1 and CDR2: MNHEY and SMNVEV (reference sequence). The CDR3 runs to 12 residues. The V end lost 3 bases, the J end lost 5 bases, and 5 bases lay between the germline ends. CDR3 coding DNA: TGTGCCAGCAGTTTTGTGGATCAGCCCCAGCATTTT. This sequence encodes CASSFVDQPQHF.

This clonotype is a singleton in its sample. For the CDR3, the DNA is TGTGCCAGCAGCCAGGACCAGAGGGGGTATGGCTACACCTTC. Encoded protein: CASSQDQRGYGYTF. The chain couples TRBV4-2 to TRBJ1-2; D may be TRBD1 (6 bases). The CDR3 is made up of 14 amino acids. From germline, CDR1 is LGHNA and CDR2 YNFKEQ. The V end was cut by 3 bases, the J end by 5 bases, with 13 bases between.

This clonotype was recorded at least ten times. The chain links TRBV5-1 to TRBJ2-1; 7 nucleotides agree with TRBD2. This CDR3 is built from 15 residues. The germline CDR1 and CDR2 sequences are SGHRS and YFSETQ. The J segment lost 1 base and the V segment lost 4 bases, leaving 5 bases of the junction unmatched. The CDR3 here is CASSPGEGSYNEQFF. DNA for the CDR3: TGCGCCAGCAGCCCCGGGGAGGGATCCTACAATGAGCAGTTCTTC.

This clonotype was detected ten times or more. This chain links TRBV7-2 with TRBJ2-7; D tentatively reads TRBD1 or TRBD2 (5 bases each). The germline V gene encodes CDR1 SGHTA and CDR2 FQGNSA. This CDR3 contains 15 residues. V was clipped by 2 bases and J by 0 bases, with 11 bases between them. The CDR3 spells CASSLNPGSSYEQYV. The CDR3 DNA is TGTGCCAGCAGCTTAAACCCAGGGAGCTCCTACGAGCAGTACGTC.